These 23 T cell receptor beta chains originate from one sample sequenced in a study of molecular identifiers for immune sequencing clone quantification. TCRdb re-called the PCR reads through MiXCR, storing one row per CDR3 protein. Among 600,000 to 650,000 distinct CDR3 sequences listed, about 20% were seen once. Material for sequencing was naive CD8+ T cells from blood, with Jurkat cell RNA spiked in. Subset described: FACS-sorted CD8+CD4-CCR7+CD45RA+ naive T cells. These receptors all stem from a human donor in good health. Some libraries in this study had Jurkat cell RNA spiked in.

Many counts were recorded for this clonotype. The chain combines TRBV27 with TRBJ1-1; TRBD1 matches at 9 bases. This CDR3 spans 15 amino acids. Germline values: CDR1 MNHEY, CDR2 SMNVEV (reference sequence). J lost 6 bases, V lost 2 bases, and 7 bases had no gene match. The CDR3 sequence is CASSLMGTGIPEAFF. CDR3 coding DNA: TGTGCCAGCAGTTTAATGGGGACAGGGATCCCTGAAGCTTTCTTT.

In the case of this clonotype: A much larger clonotype is one base distant, so this may be a read error. The CDR3 sequence is CASSLGTGQGSNEKLFF. CDR3 sequence (DNA): TGTGCCAGCAGCTTAGGGACGGGACAGGGTTCTAACGAAAAACTGTTTTTT. V and J are TRBV7-8 and TRBJ1-4, with 9 nucleotides matching TRBD1. The CDR3 spans 17 residues. Germline V CDR1 and CDR2: SGHVS, FQNEAQ.

This clonotype was recorded at least ten times. The rearrangement links TRBV6-2 or TRBV6-3 to TRBJ2-5; no clear D gene. The CDR3 is 13 amino acids. Trimming cost V 5 bases and J 4 bases, with 11 bases left between them. Germline V gives CDR1 MNHEY, CDR2 SVGEGT. CDR3 region: CASSTLGSETQYF. The CDR3, as DNA: TGTGCCAGCAGTACACTGGGGTCAGAGACCCAGTACTTC.

About this clonotype itself: This may be a read error: a much more frequent sequence differs by one nucleotide. Because it lacks the conserved phenylalanine or tryptophan at the end, this CDR3 is likely a read error. CDR3 residues: CASSFGGVGYEQYL. CDR3 coding DNA: TGTGCCAGCAGTTTCGGAGGGGTTGGGTACGAGCAGTACCTC. V and J are TRBV28 and TRBJ2-7, with a weak D call TRBD2 (6 bases). The CDR3 totals 14 residues. With 3 bases removed from V and 4 bases from J, the gap between germline ends came to 13 bases. CDR1 MDHEN and CDR2 SYDVKM come from the germline V gene.

This clonotype was observed at least ten times. V gene TRBV14 combines with J gene TRBJ2-7; D remains ambiguous. The CDR3 runs 17 residues. The germline V gene has CDR1 SGHDN and CDR2 FVKESK. Trimming removed 2 bases at V and 2 bases at J, with 19 bases between. CDR3: CASSQQLNYRSTYEQYF. The CDR3 region has the DNA TGTGCCAGCAGCCAACAGCTAAACTACCGGTCAACCTACGAGCAGTACTTC.

The chain recombines TRBV5-4 with TRBJ2-7, with 14 bases matching TRBD2. Unmatched junction bases numbered 8, after V lost 5 bases and J lost 7 bases. The CDR3 is 15 residues long. Germline V gives CDR1 SGHNT, CDR2 YYREEE (reference sequence). The CDR3 coding sequence is TGTGCCAGCAGAATGACTAGCGGGGGGGCTGGTGAGCAGTACTTC. It encodes CASRMTSGGAGEQYF.

This clonotype occurred many times. V and J are TRBV7-6 and TRBJ2-7; TRBD1 agrees at 10 bases. CDR1 and CDR2 from the germline V gene are SGHVS and FNYEAQ. This CDR3 has 16 amino acids. With V trimmed by 4 bases and J by 3 bases, 9 bases remained unmatched. DNA of the CDR3: TGTGCCAGCAGCTCCCGCCTAGGACAGGGGGGCTACGAGCAGTACTTC. Its protein product is CASSSRLGQGGYEQYF. Full variable domain (rest looked up from reference TRBV7-6 and TRBJ2-7): GAGVSQSPRYKVTKRGQDVALRCDPISGHVSLYWYRQALGQGPEFLTYFNYEAQQDKSGLPNDRFSAERPEGSISTLTIQRTEQRDSAMYRCASSSRLGQGGYEQYFGPGTRLTVT.

This clonotype was picked up a small number of times. The J gene is TRBJ2-2, the V gene TRBV6-2 or TRBV6-3; D not certain. The germline V and J ends were trimmed by 4 bases and 1 base, with 10 bases remaining between them. The germline V gene encodes CDR1 MNHEY and CDR2 SVGEGT. The CDR3 is 15 residues long. Here the CDR3 reads CASSSNILNTGELFF. In nucleotides, the CDR3 is TGTGCCAGCAGTTCCAATATCCTGAACACCGGGGAGCTGTTTTTT.

In this sample, this clonotype turned up many times. The chain is built from TRBV9 and TRBJ2-3; 14 positions agree with TRBD2. The J segment lost 2 bases and the V segment lost 3 bases, leaving 5 bases of the junction unmatched. The CDR3 is 17 amino acids. Germline values: CDR1 SGDLS, CDR2 YYNGEE. CDR3 DNA: TGTGCCAGCAGCGGCGGACTAGCGGGAGGCTCCACAGATACGCAGTATTTT. Encoded protein: CASSGGLAGGSTDTQYF.

This clonotype occurred a few times. V gene TRBV6-2 or TRBV6-3 combines with J gene TRBJ2-3; 7 nucleotides line up with TRBD2. V shed 8 bases, J shed 2 bases, and the junction held 10 bases outside the gene matches. CDR3 length: 15 amino acids. Germline V CDR1 and CDR2: MNHEY, SVGEGT. In nucleotides, the CDR3 is TGTGCCAGCGAATCGGGACTACGAGCCACAGATACGCAGTATTTT. The encoded protein is CASESGLRATDTQYF.

At least ten counts were recorded for this clonotype. The chain has TRBV9 and TRBJ2-3, with D hard to call. Trimming stripped 0 bases from V and 2 bases from J, with 13 bases between. Per germline, CDR1 SGDLS and CDR2 YYNGEE. This CDR3 has 16 amino acids. CDR3 sequence (DNA): TGTGCCAGCAGCGTAGAGGGTAGTGCTATCACAGATACGCAGTATTTT. Amino acids: CASSVEGSAITDTQYF.

This clonotype was seen repeatedly, ten times or more. The J gene is TRBJ2-7, the V gene TRBV7-6, with no clear D. CDR1 and CDR2 (germline): SGHVS, FNYEAQ. Trimming removed 5 bases from V and 6 bases from J, with 8 bases in between. This CDR3 spans 11 amino acids. The CDR3 bases are TGTGCCAGCAGCCCGCACACCGAGCAGTACTTC. Protein: CASSPHTEQYF.

This rearrangement joins TRBV12-5 to TRBJ1-5; maybe TRBD1 (6 bases). The CDR3 totals 16 residues. CDR1 and CDR2 (germline): LGHNT, FRNRAP. V lost 0 bases and J 3 bases, leaving 12 bases between the germline ends. CDR3 in amino acids: CASGLVVDRNNQPQHF. CDR3 DNA sequence: TGTGCTAGTGGTTTGGTAGTTGACAGGAACAATCAGCCCCAGCATTTT.

The sample holds many counts of this clonotype. The chain links TRBV27 to TRBJ2-3, with TRBD2 matching 7 bases. The CDR3 is 13 residues long. The germline CDR1 and CDR2 sequences are MNHEY and SMNVEV (reference sequence). V shed 6 bases and J 3 bases; nucleotides not matched to a gene: 3. CDR3 sequence reads: CASRLALTDTQYF. In DNA, the CDR3 is TGTGCCAGCAGACTAGCGCTTACAGATACGCAGTATTTT.

At least ten counts were recorded for this clonotype. V gene TRBV27 combines with J gene TRBJ1-6; a possible D gene is TRBD1 (5 bases). Germline loops: CDR1 MNHEY, CDR2 SMNVEV (reference sequence). This CDR3 region has 14 residues. V lost 10 bases, J lost 4 bases, and 14 bases lay in between. This CDR3 is CATKLGVYNSPLHF. CDR3 bases: TGTGCCACCAAATTGGGGGTTTATAATTCACCCCTCCACTTT.

The sample holds a few counts of this clonotype. The J gene is TRBJ1-1, the V gene TRBV30; unclear D gene. CDR1 and CDR2 (germline): GTSNPN, SVGIG (reference sequence). The CDR3 loop spans 12 amino acids. V lost 4 bases, J lost 2 bases, and 8 bases lay in between. CDR3 DNA: TGTGCCTGGAATAAGGGTAACACTGAAGCTTTCTTT. It encodes CAWNKGNTEAFF.

On this clonotype: An end of the junction differs from the germline gene, which may be a read error. V and J are TRBV18 and TRBJ1-1; 7 nucleotides match TRBD1. This CDR3 spans 15 amino acids. Looked up from germline, CDR1 is KGHSH and CDR2 is LQKENI. The CDR3 is CARSPEGQPNTEAFF. In nucleotides, the CDR3 is TGTGCCCGCTCACCAGAGGGACAGCCGAACACTGAAGCTTTCTTT.

The V gene is TRBV30, the J gene TRBJ1-4; no firm D call. The V gene lost 6 bases and the J gene lost 4 bases, with 15 bases spanning the gap. CDR1 GTSNPN and CDR2 SVGIG come from the germline V gene (reference sequence). This CDR3 spans 14 amino acids. CDR3: CACPSYGDNEKLFF. In DNA form, the CDR3 reads TGTGCCTGCCCGAGTTACGGAGATAATGAAAAACTGTTTTTT.

About this clonotype itself: This may be a read error, as it is one base from a much larger clone. The CDR3, as DNA: TGCAGCGTTGAAGTTGCGGGGGCCGGGGAGCTGTTTTTT. It is translated as CSVEVAGAGELFF. V is TRBV29-1 and J is TRBJ2-2; TRBD2 matches at 7 bases. This CDR3 region has 13 residues. Unmatched junction bases numbered 2, after V lost 1 base and J lost 6 bases. CDR1 is SQVTM and CDR2 is ANQGSEA in the germline V gene.

J is TRBJ2-7 and V is TRBV27; D remains ambiguous. Trimming cost V 3 bases and J 9 bases, with 9 bases left between them. The CDR3 is 11 amino acids. Germline CDR1 and CDR2: MNHEY and SMNVEV (reference sequence). This CDR3 reads CASSFGLGQYF. The CDR3 region has the DNA TGTGCCAGCAGTTTTGGCCTCGGGCAGTACTTC.

Of note for this clonotype: This sequence may be a read error, since a much larger clone differs from it by one base. This chain joins TRBV5-1 and TRBJ1-2; TRBD1 agrees at 9 bases. The CDR3 contains 13 residues. The germline CDR1 and CDR2 sequences are SGHRS and YFSETQ. The DNA of the CDR3 is TGCGCCAGCAGCTTAGGGACAGGGAATGGCTACGCCTTC. It specifies CASSLGTGNGYAF.

This clonotype showed up just once. The junction departs from germline at one end; a sequencing error may be responsible. The rearrangement links TRBV14 to TRBJ2-1, with D perhaps given as TRBD1 or TRBD2 (5 bases each). The CDR3 consists of 15 residues. The germline V gene encodes CDR1 SGHDN and CDR2 FVKESK. CDR3 nucleotides: TGTGCCAGCAGTGGGAGACGGGACCACTACAGTGAGCAGTTCTTC. It is translated as CASSGRRDHYSEQFF.

Points on this clonotype: A much larger clone is a single base away; this may be a read error. V gene TRBV20-1 combines with J gene TRBJ2-7; TRBD2 matches 9 bases. Germline-derived CDR1 and CDR2 are DFQATT and SNEGSKA (reference sequence). The CDR3 is made up of 15 amino acids. CDR3 sequence reads: CSAKTGAGGPYEQCF. The CDR3 nucleotides read TGCAGTGCTAAAACGGGAGCGGGAGGCCCCTACGAGCAGTGCTTC.